These 2 T cell receptor beta chains originate from one sample sequenced in a study of human T cells and chemical hapten exposure. Sample time point: patch test 2, 6 weeks after DPC sensitization. Treatment defined: therapeutic diphenylcyclopropenone sensitization with weekly scalp DPC. TCRdb redid the calling of the RACE reads with MiXCR, one entry per CDR3 protein. The sample holds about 84,000 distinct CDR3 sequences; 8% to 13% are singletons and the top ten take 4% to 5.5%. The sequences come from whole blood, collected in connection with sensitization to the hapten diphenylcyclopropenone (DPC). These receptors originate from a woman in her forties or fifties with alopecia areata. Some clones in this sample may be carry-over from other donors' samples.

The chain couples TRBV29-1 to TRBJ1-1, with D tentatively TRBD1 (5 bases). The CDR3 is 12 residues long. V gave up 7 bases and J gave up 1 base, with 10 bases separating them. Germline V lookup: CDR1 SQVTM, CDR2 ANQGSEA. This CDR3 is CSAKRGNTEAFF. The CDR3, as DNA: TGCAGCGCTAAGAGGGGGAACACTGAAGCTTTCTTT.

This clonotype was counted a few times. The rearrangement uses TRBV29-1 and TRBJ1-1; possible D gene TRBD1, 6 bases. V was cut by 5 bases and J by 5 bases, with 30 bases left in between. The CDR3 length is 18 residues. Germline V gives CDR1 SQVTM, CDR2 ANQGSEA. CDR3 in DNA: TGCAGCGTTCAGTGGACAGAATATACCCATTTCGATCAGACTGAAGCTTTCTTT. This codes for CSVQWTEYTHFDQTEAFF.